One sample yielded the 18 T cell receptor beta chains listed below, sequenced in a study of a mutant IDH1 vaccine in newly diagnosed glioma. Antigens for these TCRs are unknown. Stated time point: week 35, safety follow-up. Topical imiquimod was applied with each vaccine dose, which held 300 ug of mutant IDH1 20-mer peptide. Here immunoSEQ multiplex PCR was the method, and the copy in TCRdb shows in-frame clones only, minus some. This table has over 65,000 clones, less than 90% appearing once. Sequencing was performed on PBMCs, taken from a glioma patient whose treatment included an IDH1 peptide vaccine. These receptors all come from a man younger than 35 with glioma.

V usage is TRBV18 and J usage is TRBJ1-2, with a weak D call TRBD1 (6 bases). This CDR3 comprises 15 residues. V dropped 3 bases and J dropped 2 bases, with 13 bases sitting between them. CDR1 and CDR2 (germline): KGHSH, LQKENI. Written as DNA, the CDR3 is TGTGCCAGCTCACCGACGACAGGCCTCAACTATGGCTACACCTTC. Translation: CASSPTTGLNYGYTF.

This chain joins TRBV18 and TRBJ1-1; D gene ambiguous. The CDR3 is 13 residues long. Trimming cost V 6 bases and J 0 bases, with 8 bases left between them. Germline V gene lookup returns CDR1 KGHSH and CDR2 LQKENI. CDR3 residues: CASSAGLNTEAFF. As DNA, the CDR3 is TGTGCCAGCTCGGCCGGGCTGAACACTGAAGCTTTCTTT.

The chain is built from TRBV21-1 and TRBJ2-1; TRBD1, the D gene given by the table, was not confirmed from the DNA. TRBV21-1 is a pseudogene locus. The CDR3 spans 16 residues. The CDR3 reads CASSGSGTGGTNEQFF. For the CDR3, the DNA is TGTGCCAGCAGCGGGTCCGGGACAGGGGGAACGAATGAGCAGTTCTTC.

V gene TRBV5-1 combines with J gene TRBJ2-2; D is unclear. Trimming took 1 base from V and 7 from J, leaving 17 bases between them. The CDR3 is made up of 16 amino acids. The germline CDR1 and CDR2 sequences are SGHRS and YFSETQ. The CDR3 DNA reads as TGCGCCAGCAGCTTGAAGCCGGGTCCCGGGCACGGGGAGCTGTTTTTT. Protein product: CASSLKPGPGHGELFF.

The DNA for the CDR3 is TGTGCCATCAGTTCGAATGACGAGCAGTACTTC. It codes for CAISSNDEQYF. V is TRBV10-3 and J is TRBJ2-7; no reliable D call. Trimming stripped 5 bases from V and 5 bases from J, with 7 bases between. Germline CDR1 is ENHRY and CDR2 is SYGVKD. The CDR3 is made up of 11 amino acids.

CDR3 coding DNA: TGTGCCAGCAGCTTAGACCCGGGCAGAGGTGGCAATCAGCCCCAGCATTTT. It codes for CASSLDPGRGGNQPQHF. The V and J genes are TRBV7-8 and TRBJ1-5; D gene uncertain. Germline assignment: CDR1 SGHVS and CDR2 FQNEAQ. The CDR3 contains 17 residues. V was shortened by 1 base and J by 2 bases, with 15 bases between the two germline ends.

The chain combines TRBV19 with TRBJ1-2; tentative D call: TRBD1 (5 bases). This CDR3 has 18 residues. Between the trimmed V and J ends, which lost 7 bases and 4 bases, there was a span of 28 bases. CDR1 is LNHDA and CDR2 is SQIVND in the germline V gene (reference sequence). In DNA, the CDR3 is TGTGCCAGTACCCCGCGGCCCTTCGGACTCGGGGGAAGCTATGGCTACACCTTC. Its protein product is CASTPRPFGLGGSYGYTF.

The chain employs TRBV4-3 and TRBJ2-7; tentatively, D is TRBD1 (6 bases). With 0 bases removed from V and 3 bases from J, the gap between germline ends came to 27 bases. The CDR3 is made up of 20 amino acids. Germline CDR1 and CDR2: LGHNA and YSLEER. The CDR3 coding sequence is TGCGCCAGCAGCCAAGATTTGGAGGCCCCTAGCCCAGGGGCGAACTACGAGCAGTACTTC. Translation: CASSQDLEAPSPGANYEQYF.

This clone showed up just once. DNA of the CDR3: TGTGCCAGCAGCTTGGGGGATACGGGCTATGGCTACACCTTC. Protein sequence: CASSLGDTGYGYTF. This chain connects TRBV5-8 to TRBJ1-2; D not resolved. Trimming left V 0 bases short and J 4 bases short, with 10 bases between. The length of the CDR3 is 14 residues. Germline lookup yields CDR1 SGHTS and CDR2 YDEGEE.

CDR3 protein: CASSQDRTGKTNEQFF. The CDR3 region has the DNA TGTGCCAGCAGCCAAGATCGGACAGGGAAGACCAATGAGCAGTTCTTC. The V call is TRBV4-2, the J call TRBJ2-1, with TRBD1 matching 8 bases. V was clipped by 0 bases and J by 6 bases; unmatched bases: 7. The CDR3 extends over 16 amino acids. Germline V gene data show CDR1 as LGHNA and CDR2 as YNFKEQ.

V gene TRBV18 combines with J gene TRBJ1-2; D perhaps matches TRBD1 (6 bases). This CDR3 contains 15 residues. Germline V gene sequence: CDR1 KGHSH, CDR2 LQKENI. Trimming took 2 bases from V and 4 from J, leaving 14 bases between them. The CDR3 region is CASSPTTGHLYGYTF. The DNA of the CDR3 is TGTGCCAGCTCACCAACGACAGGACACCTCTATGGCTACACCTTC.

The V and J genes are TRBV19 and TRBJ2-5; D is possibly TRBD2 (5 bases). The CDR3 consists of 13 residues. Trimming cost V 3 bases and J 3 bases, with 8 bases left between them. Per germline, CDR1 LNHDA and CDR2 SQIVND (reference sequence). CDR3 sequence (DNA): TGTGCCAGTAGTATCGGGGAGAAAGAGACCCAGTACTTC. Translated: CASSIGEKETQYF.

The chain is built from TRBV18 and TRBJ1-1; no clear D. Germline CDR1 and CDR2: KGHSH and LQKENI. This CDR3 is built from 14 residues. The germline V and J ends were trimmed by 4 bases and 1 base, with 10 bases remaining between them. The CDR3 region is CASSLTPKNTEAFF. The CDR3, as DNA: TGTGCCAGCTCACTGACTCCGAAGAACACTGAAGCTTTCTTT.

This CDR3 reads CASSSWTSGGGRTQYF. DNA of the CDR3: TGTGCCAGCAGCTCCTGGACTAGCGGGGGGGGTAGGACGCAGTATTTT. This sequence joins TRBV7-2 and TRBJ2-3; 15 bases align to TRBD2. The CDR3 covers 16 residues. With 4 bases clipped from V and 9 bases from J, the junction kept 8 bases outside the gene matches. Germline V gene lookup returns CDR1 SGHTA and CDR2 FQGNSA.

This clone appeared once. V gene TRBV19 combines with J gene TRBJ2-3; D remains ambiguous. V lost 1 base and J 4 bases, leaving 3 bases between the germline ends. CDR3 length: 12 residues. Germline V lookup: CDR1 LNHDA, CDR2 SQIVND (reference sequence). The CDR3 reads CASSIAADTQYF. CDR3 bases: TGTGCCAGTAGTATAGCCGCAGATACGCAGTATTTT.

This rearrangement joins TRBV6-5 to TRBJ1-1, with D perhaps matching TRBD1 (6 bases). The V gene lost 6 bases and the J gene lost 3 bases, with 14 bases spanning the gap. This CDR3 has 14 residues. The germline gives CDR1 MNHEY, CDR2 SVGAGI. CDR3 amino acids: CASRPQGTYTEAFF. In DNA form, the CDR3 reads TGTGCCAGCAGACCGCAGGGGACTTACACTGAAGCTTTCTTT.

A note on this clone: This specimen includes other DNA sequences encoding the same CDR3. V usage is TRBV7-3 and J usage is TRBJ2-2, with TRBD1 matching 7 bases. From germline, CDR1 is SGHTA and CDR2 FQGTGA. The V segment lost 5 bases and the J segment 4 bases; nucleotides outside the gene matches: 4. The CDR3 extends over 14 amino acids. The CDR3 loop is CASSPGGSTGELFF. DNA for the CDR3: TGTGCCAGCAGCCCAGGGGGTAGCACCGGGGAGCTGTTTTTT.

The chain has TRBV28 and TRBJ2-7; D remains ambiguous. This CDR3 spans 12 amino acids. Trimming shortened V by 3 bases and J by 4 bases, and 7 bases separated the two germline ends. Germline CDR1 MDHEN, CDR2 SYDVKM. CDR3 nucleotide sequence: TGTGCCAGCAGTTTGTCGGCATACGAGCAGTACTTC. Protein product: CASSLSAYEQYF.